This T cell receptor beta chain was recorded in a study of T cell clones after liver transplantation. Study-wide background: Liver transplant recipients had immunosuppression withdrawal attempted within 2 years. TCRbeta sequencing after a pre-transplant mixed lymphocyte reaction identified graft-donor-reactive clones, later tracked in post-transplant blood. Tolerance: complete withdrawal held at least one year, liver enzymes staying within twice normal. Subjects received no induction therapy and standard immunosuppression until randomization at 12-24 months post-transplant.

Unmatched junction bases numbered 9, after V lost 5 bases and J lost 4 bases. Germline loops: CDR1 SGHTA, CDR2 FQGNSA. CDR3 length: 15 residues. The protocol was immunoSEQ multiplex PCR, while the TCRdb copy is restricted to in-frame clones and leaves out a portion. The data hold 15,000 or so clones, with 82% observed a single time. This clone was counted a few times. Here the sequenced sample was CD8+ T cells from blood, taken around 49 months after liver transplant. The J gene is TRBJ2-7, the V gene TRBV7-2, with 9 bases identical to TRBD1. The origin of this receptor is a human patient who received a liver transplant. Some T cells could come from the graft donor. The CDR3 sequence is CASSRGQGRGYEQYF. Written as DNA, the CDR3 is TGTGCCAGCAGCCGGGGACAGGGTAGGGGGTACGAGCAGTACTTC.